This is a list of T cell receptor beta chains from one sample in a study of blood T cell repertoires in COVID-19. Assay used: immunoSEQ multiplex PCR; TCRdb lists only in-frame clones, some missing. The table lists under 200,000 clones, about 87% of them singletons. Sequencing was done on a sample of peripheral blood. These receptors all stem from a woman in her 70s with COVID-19, enrolled during active disease. Both conserved end residues are part of each CDR3. D genes are given only for firm matches. Clone size is stated in some rows and not others, as once, few, many or a class when expanded.

TRBD1	TRBV9	TRBJ1-6	NA	CASSAETGVSPLHF	TGTGCCAGCAGCGCGGAGACAGGGGTCTCACCCCTCCACTTT
NA	TRBV6-5	TRBJ1-6	NA	CASIPAGVYNSPLHF	TGTGCCAGCATTCCAGCGGGAGTTTATAATTCACCCCTCCACTTT
NA	TRBV7-8	TRBJ1-1	few	CASSLGGSTEAFF	TGTGCCAGCAGCTTGGGGGGGAGCACTGAAGCTTTCTTT
TRBD1	TRBV30	TRBJ1-1	NA	CAWSDRGRGRTEAFF	TGTGCCTGGAGTGACAGGGGGCGAGGTCGGACTGAAGCTTTCTTT
NA	TRBV2	TRBJ2-2	NA	CASSGLPGSGELFF	TGTGCCAGCAGTGGCCTCCCAGGGTCCGGGGAGCTGTTTTTT
NA	TRBV29-1	TRBJ1-3	NA	CSVAGGSSGNTIYF	TGCAGCGTTGCCGGGGGGAGCTCTGGAAACACCATATATTTT
NA	TRBV7-3	TRBJ1-2	NA	CASSLLGGKNGYTF	TGTGCCAGCAGCTTACTTGGAGGGAAAAATGGCTACACCTTC
NA	TRBV7-9	TRBJ2-5	NA	CASSPGEGETQYF	TGTGCCAGCAGCCCAGGGGAGGGGGAGACCCAGTACTTC
NA	TRBV19	TRBJ1-1	NA	CASSIDGRENTEAFF	TGTGCCAGTAGTATAGACGGCAGGGAGAACACTGAAGCTTTCTTT
TRBD1	TRBV29-1	TRBJ2-5	NA	CSVEATGQETQYF	TGCAGCGTTGAAGCGACAGGGCAAGAGACCCAGTACTTC
NA	TRBV7-2	TRBJ2-2	NA	CASTLTRGANTGELFF	TGTGCCAGCACCCTAACCCGGGGGGCTAACACCGGGGAGCTGTTTTTT
NA	TRBV30	TRBJ1-3	NA	CAWSVGEAGNTIYF	TGTGCCTGGAGTGTCGGGGAAGCTGGAAACACCATATATTTT
NA	TRBV5-1	TRBJ1-1	few	CASSPNAGRPRDTEAFF	TGCGCCAGCAGCCCGAATGCGGGGAGACCAAGGGACACTGAAGCTTTCTTT
NA	TRBV5-8	TRBJ1-2	NA	CASSPQWGRGSYGYTF	TGTGCCAGCAGCCCTCAGTGGGGAAGGGGAAGCTATGGCTACACCTTC
NA	TRBV3-1/TRBV3-2	TRBJ2-2	NA	CASSTYTGELFF	TGTGCCAGCAGCACTTACACCGGGGAGCTGTTTTTT
TRBD1	TRBV19	TRBJ2-7	NA	CASSMDRVYF	TGTGCCAGTAGCATGGACAGGGTATACTTC
TRBD1	TRBV19	TRBJ2-3	NA	CASSIGYRGDTQYF	TGTGCCAGTAGTATAGGATACAGGGGAGATACGCAGTATTTT
TRBD1	TRBV27	TRBJ1-4	NA	CASRMGQGGTTNEKLFF	TGTGCCAGCCGCATGGGACAGGGGGGAACAACTAATGAAAAACTGTTTTTT
NA	TRBV10-2	TRBJ1-3	NA	CASSVSGNTIYF	TGCGCCAGCAGTGTTAGTGGAAACACCATATATTTT
TRBD1	TRBV9	TRBJ1-1	NA	CASSAPGTGPTEAFF	TGTGCCAGCAGCGCACCGGGGACAGGGCCTACTGAAGCTTTCTTT